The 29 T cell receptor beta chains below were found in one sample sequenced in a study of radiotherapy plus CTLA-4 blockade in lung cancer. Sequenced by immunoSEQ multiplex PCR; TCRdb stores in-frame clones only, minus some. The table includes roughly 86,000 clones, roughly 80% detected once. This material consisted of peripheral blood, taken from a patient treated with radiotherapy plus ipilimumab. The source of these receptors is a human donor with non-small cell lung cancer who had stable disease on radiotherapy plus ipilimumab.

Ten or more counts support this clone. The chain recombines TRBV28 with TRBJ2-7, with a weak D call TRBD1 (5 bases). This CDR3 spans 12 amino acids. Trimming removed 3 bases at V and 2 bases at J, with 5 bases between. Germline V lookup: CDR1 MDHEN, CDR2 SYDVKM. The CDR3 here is CASSFRAYEQYF. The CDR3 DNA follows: TGTGCCAGCAGTTTCAGGGCCTACGAGCAGTACTTC.

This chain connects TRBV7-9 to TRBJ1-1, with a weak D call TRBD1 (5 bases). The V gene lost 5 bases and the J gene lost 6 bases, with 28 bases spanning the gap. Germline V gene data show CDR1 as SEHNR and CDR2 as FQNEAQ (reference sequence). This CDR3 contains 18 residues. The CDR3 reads CASSPHGGGVTAHSEAFF. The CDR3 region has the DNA TGTGCCAGCAGCCCGCACGGGGGGGGTGTGACAGCGCACTCTGAAGCTTTCTTT.

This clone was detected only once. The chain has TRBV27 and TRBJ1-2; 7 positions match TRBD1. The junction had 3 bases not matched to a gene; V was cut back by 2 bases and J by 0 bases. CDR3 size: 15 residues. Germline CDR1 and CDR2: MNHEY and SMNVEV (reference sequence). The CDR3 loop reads CASSLRGQANYGYTF. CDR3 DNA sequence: TGTGCCAGCAGTTTACGTGGACAGGCTAACTATGGCTACACCTTC.

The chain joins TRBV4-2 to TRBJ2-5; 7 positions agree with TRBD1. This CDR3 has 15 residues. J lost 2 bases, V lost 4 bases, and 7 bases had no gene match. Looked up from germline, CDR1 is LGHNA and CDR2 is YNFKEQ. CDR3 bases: TGTGCCAGCAGCCCCCTGACAGGGATACAAGAGACCCAGTACTTC. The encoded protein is CASSPLTGIQETQYF.

DNA for the CDR3: TGTGCCAGCAGCTTGGGGGGCGATGGCTACACCTTC. Protein product: CASSLGGDGYTF. The chain is built from TRBV7-9 and TRBJ1-2, with TRBD1 as a possible D gene (6 bases). With 3 bases removed from V and 6 bases from J, the gap between germline ends came to 8 bases. The germline CDR1 and CDR2 sequences are SEHNR and FQNEAQ (reference sequence). There are 12 residues in the CDR3. The entire variable domain, with the rest obtained from reference TRBV7-9 and TRBJ1-2, is as follows: DTGVSQNPRHKITKRGQNVTFRCDPISEHNRLYWYRQTLGQGPEFLTYFQNEAQLEKSRLLSDRFSAERPKGSFSTLEIQRTEQGDSAMYLCASSLGGDGYTFGSGTRLTVV.

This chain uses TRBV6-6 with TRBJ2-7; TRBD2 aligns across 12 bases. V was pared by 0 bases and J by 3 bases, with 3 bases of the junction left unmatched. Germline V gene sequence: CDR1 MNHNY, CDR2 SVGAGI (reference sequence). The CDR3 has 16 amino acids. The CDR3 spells CASSYSPSGGVYEQYF. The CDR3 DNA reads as TGTGCCAGCAGTTACTCGCCTAGCGGGGGGGTCTACGAGCAGTACTTC.

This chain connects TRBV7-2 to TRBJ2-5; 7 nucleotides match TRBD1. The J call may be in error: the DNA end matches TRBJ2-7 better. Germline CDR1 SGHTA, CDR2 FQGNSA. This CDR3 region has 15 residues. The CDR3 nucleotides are TGTGCCAGCAGCTCGTTGGACAGGAGCTCCTACGAGCAGTACTTC. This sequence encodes CASSSLDRSSYEQYF.

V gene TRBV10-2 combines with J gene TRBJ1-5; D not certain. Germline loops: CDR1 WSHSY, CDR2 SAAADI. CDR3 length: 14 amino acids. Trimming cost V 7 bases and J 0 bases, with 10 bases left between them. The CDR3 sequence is CASNEQNSNQPQHF. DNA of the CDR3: TGCGCCAGCAATGAACAAAATAGCAATCAGCCCCAGCATTTT.

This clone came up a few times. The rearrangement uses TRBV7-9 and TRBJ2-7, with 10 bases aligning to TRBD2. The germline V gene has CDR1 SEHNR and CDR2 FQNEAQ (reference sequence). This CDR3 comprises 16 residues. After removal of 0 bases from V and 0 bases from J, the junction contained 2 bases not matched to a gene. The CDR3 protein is CASSLATSGPSYEQYF. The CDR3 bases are TGTGCCAGCAGCTTAGCGACTAGCGGGCCCTCCTACGAGCAGTACTTC.

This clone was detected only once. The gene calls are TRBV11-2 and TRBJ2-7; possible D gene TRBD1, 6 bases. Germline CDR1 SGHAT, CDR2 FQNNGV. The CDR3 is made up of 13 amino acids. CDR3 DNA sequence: TGTGCCAGCACTAGAGGTGACAGGCTACCCATTAGCGTC. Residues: CASTRGDRLPISV.

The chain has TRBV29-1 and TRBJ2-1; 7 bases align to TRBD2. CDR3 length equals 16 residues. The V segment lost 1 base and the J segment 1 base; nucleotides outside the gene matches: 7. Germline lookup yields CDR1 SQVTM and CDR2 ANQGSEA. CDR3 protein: CSVEGFQAGSYNEQFF. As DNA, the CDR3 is TGCAGCGTTGAAGGGTTCCAAGCGGGGTCCTACAATGAGCAGTTCTTC.

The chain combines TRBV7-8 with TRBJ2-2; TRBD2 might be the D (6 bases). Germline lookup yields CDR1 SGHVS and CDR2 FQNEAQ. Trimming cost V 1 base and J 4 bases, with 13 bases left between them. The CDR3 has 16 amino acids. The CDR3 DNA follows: TGTGCCAGCAGCTTAGAGAGGGCGGGGAGCACCGGGGAGCTGTTTTTT. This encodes CASSLERAGSTGELFF.

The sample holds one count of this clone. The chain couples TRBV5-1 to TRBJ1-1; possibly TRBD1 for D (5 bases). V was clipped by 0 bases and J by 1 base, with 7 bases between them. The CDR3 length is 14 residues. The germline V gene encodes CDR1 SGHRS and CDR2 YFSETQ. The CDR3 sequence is CASSLGGENTEAFF. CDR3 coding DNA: TGCGCCAGCAGCTTGGGAGGGGAGAACACTGAAGCTTTCTTT.

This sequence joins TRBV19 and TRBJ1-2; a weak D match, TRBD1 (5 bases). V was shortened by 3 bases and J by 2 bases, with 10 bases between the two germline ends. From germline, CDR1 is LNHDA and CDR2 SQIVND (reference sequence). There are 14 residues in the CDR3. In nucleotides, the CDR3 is TGTGCCAGTAGTATCCTCCACAGGAACTATGGCTACACCTTC. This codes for CASSILHRNYGYTF. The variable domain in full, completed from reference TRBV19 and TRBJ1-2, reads DGGITQSPKYLFRKEGQNVTLSCEQNLNHDAMYWYRQDPGQGLRLIYYSQIVNDFQKGDIAEGYSVSREKKESFPLTVTSAQKNPTAFYLCASSILHRNYGYTFGSGTRLTVV.

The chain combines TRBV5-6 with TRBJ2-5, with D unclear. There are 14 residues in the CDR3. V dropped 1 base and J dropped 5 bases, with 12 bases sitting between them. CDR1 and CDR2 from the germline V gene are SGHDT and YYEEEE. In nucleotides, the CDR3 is TGTGCCAGCAGCTTGACTTCCGGTCTGGAGACCCAGTACTTC. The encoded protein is CASSLTSGLETQYF.

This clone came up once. In DNA form, the CDR3 reads TGTGCCAGCAGTACCACCCTACAGGGACGGGAATCACCCCTCCACTTT. Amino acid sequence: CASSTTLQGRESPLHF. The chain recombines TRBV28 with TRBJ1-6; D is perhaps TRBD1 (6 bases). V lost 5 bases to trimming and J lost 10 bases, with 21 bases between them. This CDR3 is built from 16 residues. Germline-derived CDR1 and CDR2 are MDHEN and SYDVKM.

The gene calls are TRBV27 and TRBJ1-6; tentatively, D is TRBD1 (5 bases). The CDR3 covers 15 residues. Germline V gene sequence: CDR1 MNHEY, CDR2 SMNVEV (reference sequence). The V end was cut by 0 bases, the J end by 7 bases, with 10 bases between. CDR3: CASSLSRVGNSPLHF. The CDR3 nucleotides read TGTGCCAGCAGTTTATCCAGGGTCGGGAATTCACCCCTCCACTTT.

The CDR3 region has the DNA TGTGCCAGCAGTTACGGGGCAGGAACCCACGAGCAGTACTTC. Translated, it gives CASSYGAGTHEQYF. The chain joins TRBV6-5 to TRBJ2-7, with D perhaps matching TRBD1 (5 bases). Trimming took off 2 bases at V and 5 bases at J, with 13 bases between the two ends. Looked up from germline, CDR1 is MNHEY and CDR2 is SVGAGI. The CDR3 has 14 residues.

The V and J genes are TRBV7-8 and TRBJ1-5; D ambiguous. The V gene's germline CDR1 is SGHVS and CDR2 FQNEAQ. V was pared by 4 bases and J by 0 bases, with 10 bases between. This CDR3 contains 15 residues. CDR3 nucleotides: TGTGCCAGCAGCTCACACGGGTATAGCAATCAGCCCCAGCATTTT. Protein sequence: CASSSHGYSNQPQHF.

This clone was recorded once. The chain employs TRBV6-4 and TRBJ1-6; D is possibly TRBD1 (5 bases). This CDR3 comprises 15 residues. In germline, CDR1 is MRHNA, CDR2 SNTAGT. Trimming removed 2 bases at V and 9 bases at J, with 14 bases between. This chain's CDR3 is CASSDGTFQGSPLHF. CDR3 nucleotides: TGTGCCAGCAGTGACGGGACGTTCCAGGGTTCACCCCTCCACTTT.

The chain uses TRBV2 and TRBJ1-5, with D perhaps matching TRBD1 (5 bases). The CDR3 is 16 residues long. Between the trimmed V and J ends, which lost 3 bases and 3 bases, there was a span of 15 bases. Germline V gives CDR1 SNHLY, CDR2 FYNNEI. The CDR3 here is CASSDRRGTYNQPQHF. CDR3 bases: TGTGCCAGCAGTGATCGAAGAGGGACGTACAATCAGCCCCAGCATTTT.

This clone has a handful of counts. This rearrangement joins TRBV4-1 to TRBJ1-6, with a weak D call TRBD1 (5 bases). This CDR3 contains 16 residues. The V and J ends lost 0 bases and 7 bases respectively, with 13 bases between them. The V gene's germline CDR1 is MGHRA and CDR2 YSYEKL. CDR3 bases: TGCGCCAGCAGCCAAGATCAGCCCGGGACGAATTCACCCCTCCACTTT. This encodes CASSQDQPGTNSPLHF.

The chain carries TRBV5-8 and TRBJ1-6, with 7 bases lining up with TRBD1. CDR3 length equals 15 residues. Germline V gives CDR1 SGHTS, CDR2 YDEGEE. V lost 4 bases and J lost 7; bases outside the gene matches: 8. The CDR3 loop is CASSPRGQLNSPLHF. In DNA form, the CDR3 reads TGTGCCAGCAGCCCACGGGGACAGTTGAATTCACCCCTCCACTTT.

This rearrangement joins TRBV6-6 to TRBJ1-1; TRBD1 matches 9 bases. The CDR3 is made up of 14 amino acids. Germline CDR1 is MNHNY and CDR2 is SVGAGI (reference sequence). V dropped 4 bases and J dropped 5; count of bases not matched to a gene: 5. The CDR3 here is CASSWTGTGTEAFF. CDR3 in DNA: TGTGCCAGCAGTTGGACAGGGACAGGGACTGAAGCTTTCTTT.

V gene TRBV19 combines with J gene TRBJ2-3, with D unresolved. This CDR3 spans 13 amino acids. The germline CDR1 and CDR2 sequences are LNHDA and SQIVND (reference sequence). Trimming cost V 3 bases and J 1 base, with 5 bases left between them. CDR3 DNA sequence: TGTGCCAGTAGTATGACACGCACAGATACGCAGTATTTT. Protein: CASSMTRTDTQYF.

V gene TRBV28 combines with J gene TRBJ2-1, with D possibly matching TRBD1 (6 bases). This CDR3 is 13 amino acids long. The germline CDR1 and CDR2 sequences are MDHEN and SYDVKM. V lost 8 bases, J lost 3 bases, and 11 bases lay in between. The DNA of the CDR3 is TGTGCCAGCGGCCGGGACAACTACAATGAGCAGTTCTTC. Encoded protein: CASGRDNYNEQFF.

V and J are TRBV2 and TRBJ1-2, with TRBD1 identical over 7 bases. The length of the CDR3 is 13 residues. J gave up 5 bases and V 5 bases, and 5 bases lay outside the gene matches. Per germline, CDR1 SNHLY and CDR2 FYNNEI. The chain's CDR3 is CASSRDSSYGYTF. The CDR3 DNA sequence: TGTGCCAGCAGTAGGGACAGTTCTTATGGCTACACCTTC.

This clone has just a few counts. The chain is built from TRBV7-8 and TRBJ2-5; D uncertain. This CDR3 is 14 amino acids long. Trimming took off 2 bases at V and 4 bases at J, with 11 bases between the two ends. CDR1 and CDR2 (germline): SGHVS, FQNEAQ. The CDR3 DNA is TGTGCCAGCAGCTTATCACGGGTTCTAGAGACCCAGTACTTC. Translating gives CASSLSRVLETQYF.

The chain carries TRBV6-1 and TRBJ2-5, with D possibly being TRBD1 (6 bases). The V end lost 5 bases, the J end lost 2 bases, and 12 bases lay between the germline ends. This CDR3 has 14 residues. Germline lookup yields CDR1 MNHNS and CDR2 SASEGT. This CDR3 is CASSKNRVQETQYF. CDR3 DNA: TGTGCCAGCAGTAAAAACAGGGTACAAGAGACCCAGTACTTC.